Below, 9 T cell receptor beta chains from the same sample are listed, as sequenced in a study of cytomegalovirus exposure and HLA in healthy donors. With 60 Vbeta and 13 Jbeta primers, the PCR was carried out. The repertoire was sequenced with immunoSEQ multiplex PCR; TCRdb's copy has only in-frame clones and lacks some. The repertoire has about 140,000 clones, almost 85% of them found once; the top ten carry roughly 10%. Material for sequencing was PBMCs. These receptors all stem from a woman aged 55-75 years in good health and CMV-seropositive.

This clone was observed a few times. This chain uses TRBV4-1 with TRBJ2-4, with TRBD1 matching 7 bases. The CDR3 contains 17 residues. With 2 bases clipped from V and 0 bases from J, the junction kept 7 bases outside the gene matches. The germline CDR1 and CDR2 sequences are MGHRA and YSYEKL. The CDR3 region has the DNA TGCGCCAGCAGCCAACCTAACAGGGGATCAGCCAAAAACATTCAGTACTTC. Encoded protein: CASSQPNRGSAKNIQYF.

The chain couples TRBV7-9 to TRBJ1-1, with 9 bases aligning to TRBD1. This CDR3 has 14 residues. J was trimmed by 4 bases and V by 5 bases; bases with no gene match: 5. The germline gives CDR1 SEHNR, CDR2 FQNEAQ (reference sequence). CDR3 DNA sequence: TGTGCCAGCAGCCCGACAGGGGGAGGCACTGAAGCTTTCTTT. It encodes CASSPTGGGTEAFF.

This chain links TRBV4-1 with TRBJ2-5, with D hard to call. V was trimmed by 1 base and J by 5 bases, leaving 17 bases between them. Per the germline V gene, CDR1 is MGHRA and CDR2 is YSYEKL. The CDR3 length is 16 residues. The CDR3 protein is CASSQVNMGFRETQYF. The CDR3 region has the DNA TGCGCCAGCAGCCAAGTGAACATGGGCTTCCGGGAGACCCAGTACTTC.

About this clone: Germline and junction disagree at one end, which may indicate a read error. This chain joins TRBV7-9 and TRBJ2-4; tentatively, D is TRBD1 (6 bases). The CDR3 is 14 residues long. Germline assignment: CDR1 SEHNR and CDR2 FQNEAQ (reference sequence). The CDR3 coding sequence is TGTGCCAGCAGCCTAGCCCCAGGGGAAAACATTCAGTACTTC. Translating gives CASSLAPGENIQYF. Looking up the rest from reference TRBV7-9 and TRBJ2-4 gives the full variable domain: DTGVSQNPRHKITKRGQNVTFRCDPISEHNRLYWYRQTLGQGPEFLTYFQNEAQLEKSRLLSDRFSAERPKGSFSTLEIQRTEQGDSAMYLCASSLAPGENIQYFGAGTRLSVL.

This clone is termed medium-sized. The chain joins TRBV4-3 to TRBJ1-4, with a tentative D call TRBD1 (5 bases). The CDR3 totals 15 residues. Germline V gives CDR1 LGHNA, CDR2 YSLEER. Trimming left V 0 bases short and J 8 bases short, with 13 bases between. CDR3: CASSQDGPRDEKLFF. The CDR3 coding sequence is TGCGCCAGCAGCCAAGACGGGCCGCGGGACGAAAAACTGTTTTTT.

About this clone: An end of the junction differs from the germline gene, which may be a read error. V gene TRBV7-7 combines with J gene TRBJ2-7, with 11 bases that match TRBD1. Looked up from germline, CDR1 is SSHAT and CDR2 is FNYEAQ (reference sequence). This CDR3 is 17 amino acids long. CDR3 protein: CASSPGTGGVGPYEQYF. The CDR3 nucleotides read TGTGCTAGCAGCCCCGGGACAGGGGGTGTCGGTCCCTACGAGCAGTACTTC.

The V and J genes are TRBV6-5 and TRBJ1-5, with TRBD1 identical over 7 bases. Germline values: CDR1 MNHEY, CDR2 SVGAGI. This CDR3 has 13 residues. V lost 2 bases and J lost 9; bases outside the gene matches: 4. The DNA of the CDR3 is TGTGCCAGCAGTTACAGGGGGCTTGGGCCCCAGCATTTT. It encodes CASSYRGLGPQHF.

This clone has just a few counts. Sequence at one end of the junction differs from germline and may be a read error. The chain employs TRBV7-7 and TRBJ2-3; 8 nucleotides align to TRBD1. Per germline, CDR1 SSHAT and CDR2 FNYEAQ (reference sequence). The CDR3 is made up of 16 amino acids. The CDR3: CASSLGRGPHTDTQYF. The DNA of the CDR3 is TGTGCTAGCAGCTTAGGCAGGGGGCCCCACACAGATACGCAGTATTTT.

This chain joins TRBV7-9 and TRBJ2-1; 8 bases agree with TRBD2. This CDR3 has 18 residues. V gave up 5 bases and J gave up 7 bases; unmatched junction bases: 19. Germline CDR1 and CDR2: SEHNR and FQNEAQ (reference sequence). CDR3 in amino acids: CASSKIPSSGTRWNEQFF. The CDR3 DNA sequence: TGTGCCAGCAGCAAGATACCCAGTAGCGGGACAAGGTGGAATGAGCAGTTCTTC.